Reported below is one T cell receptor beta chain. What it recognizes is unknown. The data derive from a study of T cell responses to AZD1222 COVID-19 vaccine. Whole-study results and caveats: The donors showed a predominance of white British ancestry and of females, with possible underestimation of clonal diversity. Sampled repertoires all dated from after the peak T cell response. Spike-specific TCR breadth rose after two AZD1222 doses, and depth rose as well.

Looked up from germline, CDR1 is MNHEY and CDR2 is SVGAGI. V dropped 0 bases and J dropped 3 bases, with 3 bases sitting between them. The CDR3 runs to 13 residues. Clones were sequenced by immunoSEQ multiplex PCR, and TCRdb holds only the in-frame ones, with some missing. The table lists about 130,000 clones, 88% of them singletons. Pooling of second doses given at about 4 or about 12 weeks was done. The input for sequencing was peripheral blood, taken 28 days after the second AZD1222 dose. The TCR originated in an adult who received the AZD1222 COVID-19 vaccine. The chain is built from TRBV6-5 and TRBJ1-5; D is ambiguous. The CDR3 sequence is CASSYSTNQPQHF. In nucleotides, the CDR3 is TGTGCCAGCAGTTACTCCACCAATCAGCCCCAGCATTTT.